A single T cell receptor (beta chain) is shown here with its context. Its antigen is undetermined. The sample comes from a study of post-analysis software for immune sequencing data. Study-level findings and limits: Four or five TRBV segments were more frequent in patients than controls; TRBV5-6, TRBV5-1 and TRBV20-1 belonged to this group. Controls' normalized Chao1 diversity significantly exceeded that of multiple sclerosis patients.

Unique-molecular-identifier-tagged TCR beta cDNA libraries were used. A single record per CDR3 protein comes from TCRdb applying MiXCR to the PCR reads. The table includes 600,000 to 750,000 distinct CDR3 sequences, 55% to 70% detected once. The CDR3 length is 13 residues. Germline V gene lookup returns CDR1 MGHDK and CDR2 SYGVNS. V dropped 5 bases and J dropped 6 bases, with 11 bases sitting between them. The sequence was obtained from a girl aged 2 to 9 with multiple sclerosis. The sequenced sample was blood. This chain joins TRBV25-1 and TRBJ2-4, with D perhaps matching TRBD1 (5 bases). The CDR3 region is CASSQDSRNIQYF. DNA of the CDR3: TGTGCCAGCAGTCAAGACAGTAGAAACATTCAGTACTTC. The full variable domain, in which reference TRBV25-1 and TRBJ2-4 provide the parts outside the CDR3, is EADIYQTPRYLVIGTGKKITLECSQTMGHDKMYWYQQDPGMELHLIHYSYGVNSTEKGDLSSESTVSRIRTEHFPLTLESARPSHTSQYLCASSQDSRNIQYFGAGTRLSVL.